This TCR beta chain emerged from a study of cytomegalovirus exposure and HLA in healthy donors. Study information: There were around 390 genotyped donors. Of these, roughly 80% fell in the genetic ancestry cluster associated with self-reported Caucasian donors.

Study-wide findings and caveats: HLA-A and HLA-B allele assignments for most subjects were reportedly predicted accurately using TCR beta sequences.

The length of the CDR3 is 14 residues. V was clipped by 0 bases and J by 4 bases, with 9 bases between them. Germline CDR1 is SEHNR and CDR2 is FQNEAQ (reference sequence). Vbeta (60) and Jbeta (13) primers were used in the PCR. Clones were sequenced by immunoSEQ multiplex PCR, and TCRdb holds only the in-frame ones, with some missing. The table shows more than 90,000 clones, with about 72% occurring only once. This clone was picked up one time. Its matching antigen is unknown. Nominally healthy donors provided the samples, though records likely missed some immune exposures. This sequence joins TRBV7-9 and TRBJ1-2, with D unresolved. This receptor was obtained from a man in his fifties or sixties in good health and CMV-seropositive. Material: PBMCs. The CDR3 region has the DNA TGTGCCAGCAGCTTAGCGACGACTTTCTATGGCTACACCTTC. Amino acid sequence: CASSLATTFYGYTF.